Listed below are T cell receptor beta chains from one sample, sequenced in a study of identical twins. TCRdb called the 5' RACE reads again in MiXCR, with one record for every CDR3 protein. The sample lists around 680,000 distinct CDR3 sequences; approximately 9% were seen once. A further study also used this sample, focusing on yellow fever vaccine responses in identical twins.

Sequenced sample: PBMCs. The receptors were sampled from a woman aged 18-29 years in good health. Both conserved end residues are part of each CDR3.

CDR3: CASSLTGQVYPDTQYF
V: TRBV18
J: TRBJ2-3

CDR3: CASSQDLGGQGLNGYTF
V: TRBV4-3
J: TRBJ1-2

CDR3: CSVVAYNEQFF
V: TRBV29-1
J: TRBJ2-1

CDR3: CASSLLGGGSSYEQYF
V: TRBV5-1
J: TRBJ2-7

CDR3: CASSLRTFGGERSDTQYF
V: TRBV5-1
J: TRBJ2-3

CDR3: CASSLGAGGPGNEQFF
V: TRBV11-2
J: TRBJ2-1

CDR3: CATSGWTGRGAPDTQYF
V: TRBV15
J: TRBJ2-3

CDR3: CASSYDSSPFNEQFF
V: TRBV7-8
J: TRBJ2-1

CDR3: CASSLDISGYTF
V: TRBV7-9
J: TRBJ1-2

CDR3: CASSGRQNNEQFF
V: TRBV4-2
J: TRBJ2-1

CDR3: CATSDFPAPPATGELFF
V: TRBV24-1
J: TRBJ2-2

CDR3: CASSFKRRNTEAFF
V: TRBV12-3/TRBV12-4
J: TRBJ1-1

CDR3: CASSLPGTDTQYF
V: TRBV7-9
J: TRBJ2-3

CDR3: CAIRMGDGYSYEQYF
V: TRBV10-3
J: TRBJ2-7

CDR3: CSVPGQGGTGELFF
V: TRBV29-1
J: TRBJ2-2

CDR3: CASSLGGRGREKLFF
V: TRBV7-6
J: TRBJ1-4

CDR3: CASSSGKRGSSYEQYF
V: TRBV5-6
J: TRBJ2-7

CDR3: CASSEAEQLANTGELFF
V: TRBV2
J: TRBJ2-2

CDR3: CASKLDGDTQYF
V: TRBV6-2/TRBV6-3
J: TRBJ2-3

CDR3: CASSHLQGAFYNEQFF
V: TRBV7-9
J: TRBJ2-1

CDR3: CASSRTGGIFEQYF
V: TRBV5-1
J: TRBJ2-7

CDR3: CATSEPNWGNEQFF
V: TRBV24-1
J: TRBJ2-1

CDR3: CASSYPGLAGVYGRTGTDTQYF
V: TRBV28
J: TRBJ2-3

CDR3: CASSPSSGGLLEQFF
V: TRBV7-9
J: TRBJ2-1

CDR3: CASSVDTVYGYTF
V: TRBV12-3/TRBV12-4
J: TRBJ1-2

CDR3: CASSLWGQGAPDYEQYF
V: TRBV27
J: TRBJ2-7

CDR3: CASSRLVSGDSYNEQFF
V: TRBV4-3
J: TRBJ2-1